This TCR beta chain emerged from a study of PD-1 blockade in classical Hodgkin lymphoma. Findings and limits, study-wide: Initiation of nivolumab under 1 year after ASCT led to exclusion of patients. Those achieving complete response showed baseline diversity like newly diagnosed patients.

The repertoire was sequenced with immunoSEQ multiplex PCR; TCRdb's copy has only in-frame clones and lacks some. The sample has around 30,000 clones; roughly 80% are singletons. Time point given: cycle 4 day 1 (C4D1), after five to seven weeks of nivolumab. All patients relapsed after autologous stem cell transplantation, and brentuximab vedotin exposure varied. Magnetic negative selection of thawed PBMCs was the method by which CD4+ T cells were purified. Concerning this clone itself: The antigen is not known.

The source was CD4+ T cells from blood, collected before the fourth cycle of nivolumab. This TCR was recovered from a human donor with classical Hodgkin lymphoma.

CDR3 loop: CASSGGQGVRYEQYF. As DNA, the CDR3 is TGCGCCAGCAGCGGAGGACAGGGGGTCAGATACGAGCAGTACTTC. This sequence joins TRBV5-1 and TRBJ2-7; 10 bases align to TRBD1. J gave up 4 bases and V 4 bases, and 8 bases lay outside the gene matches. The CDR3 is made up of 15 amino acids. Germline V gene data show CDR1 as SGHRS and CDR2 as YFSETQ.